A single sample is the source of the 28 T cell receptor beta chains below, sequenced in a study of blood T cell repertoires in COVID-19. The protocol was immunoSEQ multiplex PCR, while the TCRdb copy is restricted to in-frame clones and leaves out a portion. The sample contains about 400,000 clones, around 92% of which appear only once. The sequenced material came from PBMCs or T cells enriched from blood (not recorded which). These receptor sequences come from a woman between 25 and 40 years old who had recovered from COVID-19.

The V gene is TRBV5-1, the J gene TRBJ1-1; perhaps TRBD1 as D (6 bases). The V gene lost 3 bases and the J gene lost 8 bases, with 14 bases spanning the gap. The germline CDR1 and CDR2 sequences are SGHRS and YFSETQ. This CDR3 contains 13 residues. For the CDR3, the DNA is TGCGCCAGCAGCTCCGCAGGGGCAGGAGAAGCTTTCTTT. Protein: CASSSAGAGEAFF.

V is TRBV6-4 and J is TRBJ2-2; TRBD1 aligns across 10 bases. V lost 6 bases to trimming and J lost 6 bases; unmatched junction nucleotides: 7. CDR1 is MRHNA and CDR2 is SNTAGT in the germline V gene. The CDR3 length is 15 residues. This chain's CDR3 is CASSRDRGRSGELFF. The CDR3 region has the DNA TGTGCCAGCAGCAGAGACAGGGGGCGATCCGGGGAGCTGTTTTTT.

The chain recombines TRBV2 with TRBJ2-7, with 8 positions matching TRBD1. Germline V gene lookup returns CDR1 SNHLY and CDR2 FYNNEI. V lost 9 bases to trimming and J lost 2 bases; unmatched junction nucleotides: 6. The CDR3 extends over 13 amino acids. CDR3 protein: CASLGQATYEQYF. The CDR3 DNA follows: TGTGCCAGTTTGGGACAGGCTACCTACGAGCAGTACTTC.

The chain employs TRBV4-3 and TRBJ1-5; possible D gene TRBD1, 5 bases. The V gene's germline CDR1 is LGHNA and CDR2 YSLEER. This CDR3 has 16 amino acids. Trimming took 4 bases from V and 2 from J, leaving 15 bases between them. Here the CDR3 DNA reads TGCGCCAGCAGCCCTGGACAACTCAATGGCAATCAGCCCCAGCATTTT. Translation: CASSPGQLNGNQPQHF.

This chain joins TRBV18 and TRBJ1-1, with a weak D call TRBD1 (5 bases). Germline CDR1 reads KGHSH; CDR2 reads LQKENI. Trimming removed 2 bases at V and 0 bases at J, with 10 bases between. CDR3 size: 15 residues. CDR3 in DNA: TGTGCCAGCTCACCATCGACAGCCTTGAACACTGAAGCTTTCTTT. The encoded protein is CASSPSTALNTEAFF.

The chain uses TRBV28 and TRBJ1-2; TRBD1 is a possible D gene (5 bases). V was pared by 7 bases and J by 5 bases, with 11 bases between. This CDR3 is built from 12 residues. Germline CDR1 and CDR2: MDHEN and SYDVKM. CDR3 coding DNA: TGTGCCAGCAAAGGGGCCATATATGGCTACACCTTC. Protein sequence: CASKGAIYGYTF.

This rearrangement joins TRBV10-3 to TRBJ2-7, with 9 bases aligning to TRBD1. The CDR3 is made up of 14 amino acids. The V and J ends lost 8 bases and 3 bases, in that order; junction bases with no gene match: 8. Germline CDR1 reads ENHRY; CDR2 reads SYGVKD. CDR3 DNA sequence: TGTGCCATCTCCTCGCCGGGACAGGGCTACGAGCAGTACTTC. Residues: CAISSPGQGYEQYF.

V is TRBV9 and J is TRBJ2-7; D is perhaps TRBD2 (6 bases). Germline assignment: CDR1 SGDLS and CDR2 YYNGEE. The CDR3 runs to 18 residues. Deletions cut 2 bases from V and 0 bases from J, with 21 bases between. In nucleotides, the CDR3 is TGTGCCAGCAGCGTTGGCCCTGGCGGGGCAAAGAGCTCCTACGAGCAGTACTTC. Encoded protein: CASSVGPGGAKSSYEQYF.

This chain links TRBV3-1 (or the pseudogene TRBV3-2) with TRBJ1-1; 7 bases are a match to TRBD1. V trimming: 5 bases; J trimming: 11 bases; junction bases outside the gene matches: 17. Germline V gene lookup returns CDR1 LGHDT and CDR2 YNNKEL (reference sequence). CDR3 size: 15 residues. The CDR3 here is CASSGRTTGTFSAFF. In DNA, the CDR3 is TGTGCCAGCAGCGGACGTACGACAGGGACGTTCTCCGCTTTCTTT.

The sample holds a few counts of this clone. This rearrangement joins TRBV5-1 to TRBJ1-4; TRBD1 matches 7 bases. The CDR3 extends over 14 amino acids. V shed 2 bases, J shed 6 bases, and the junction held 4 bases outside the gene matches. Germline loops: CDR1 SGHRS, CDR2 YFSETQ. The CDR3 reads CASSFQGDDEKLFF. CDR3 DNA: TGCGCCAGCAGCTTCCAGGGGGATGATGAAAAACTGTTTTTT. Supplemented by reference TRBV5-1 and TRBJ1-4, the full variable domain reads KAGVTQTPRYLIKTRGQQVTLSCSPISGHRSVSWYQQTPGQGLQFLFEYFSETQRNKGNFPGRFSGRQFSNSRSEMNVSTLELGDSALYLCASSFQGDDEKLFFGSGTQLSVL.

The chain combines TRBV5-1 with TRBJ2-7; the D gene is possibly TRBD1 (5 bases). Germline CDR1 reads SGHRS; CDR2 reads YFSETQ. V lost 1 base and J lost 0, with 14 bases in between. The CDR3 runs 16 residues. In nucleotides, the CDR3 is TGCGCCAGCAGCTTGCTCCTACAGGAGAGCTCCTACGAGCAGTACTTC. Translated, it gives CASSLLLQESSYEQYF.

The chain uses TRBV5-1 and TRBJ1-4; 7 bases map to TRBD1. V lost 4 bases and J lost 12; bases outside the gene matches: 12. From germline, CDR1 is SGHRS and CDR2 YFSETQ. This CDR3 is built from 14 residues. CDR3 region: CASSPGTESFELFF. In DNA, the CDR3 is TGCGCCAGCAGCCCCGGGACAGAATCCTTCGAACTGTTTTTT.

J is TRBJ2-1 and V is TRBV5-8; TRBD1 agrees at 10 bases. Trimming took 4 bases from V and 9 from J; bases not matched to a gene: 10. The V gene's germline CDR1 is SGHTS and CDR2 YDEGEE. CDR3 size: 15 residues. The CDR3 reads CASSGRTGGWLEQFF. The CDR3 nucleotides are TGTGCCAGCAGCGGCAGGACAGGGGGGTGGCTTGAGCAGTTCTTC.

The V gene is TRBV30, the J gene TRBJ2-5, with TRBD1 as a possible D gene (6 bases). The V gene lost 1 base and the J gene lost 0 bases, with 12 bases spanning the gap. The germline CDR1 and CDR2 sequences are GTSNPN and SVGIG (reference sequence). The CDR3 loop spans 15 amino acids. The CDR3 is CAWSDRDLYQETQYF. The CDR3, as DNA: TGTGCCTGGAGTGACAGGGATTTGTACCAAGAGACCCAGTACTTC.

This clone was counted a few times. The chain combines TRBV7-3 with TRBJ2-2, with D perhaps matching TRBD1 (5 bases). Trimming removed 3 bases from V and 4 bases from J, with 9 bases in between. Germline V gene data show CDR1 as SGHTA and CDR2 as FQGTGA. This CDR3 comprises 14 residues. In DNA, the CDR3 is TGTGCCAGCAGCTTTGACAGAGGCACCGGGGAGCTGTTTTTT. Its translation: CASSFDRGTGELFF.

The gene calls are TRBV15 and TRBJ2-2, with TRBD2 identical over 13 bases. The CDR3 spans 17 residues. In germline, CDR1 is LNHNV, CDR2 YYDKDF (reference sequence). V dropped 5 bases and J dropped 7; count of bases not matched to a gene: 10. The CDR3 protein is CATSGQLAGGPHGELFF. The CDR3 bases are TGTGCCACCAGCGGACAACTAGCGGGAGGGCCTCACGGGGAGCTGTTTTTT.

CDR3 nucleotides: TGTGCCAGCTCTCCTGGGACTAGCGCCTCCTACGAGCAGTACTTC. Translating gives CASSPGTSASYEQYF. This chain links TRBV18 with TRBJ2-7; TRBD2 matches 10 bases. The CDR3 totals 15 residues. V lost 6 bases, J lost 0 bases, and 5 bases stayed unmatched. Germline-derived CDR1 and CDR2 are KGHSH and LQKENI.

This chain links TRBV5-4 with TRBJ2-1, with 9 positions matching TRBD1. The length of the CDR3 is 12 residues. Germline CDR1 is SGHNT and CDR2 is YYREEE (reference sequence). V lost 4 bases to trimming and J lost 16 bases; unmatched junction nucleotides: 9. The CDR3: CASSLQRGQGFF. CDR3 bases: TGTGCCAGCAGCCTCCAACGGGGACAGGGATTCTTC.

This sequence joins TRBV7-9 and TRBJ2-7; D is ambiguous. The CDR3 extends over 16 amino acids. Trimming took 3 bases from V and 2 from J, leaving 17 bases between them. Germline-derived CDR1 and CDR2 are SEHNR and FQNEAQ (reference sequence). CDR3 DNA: TGTGCCAGCAGCTTTTTTTCCCTGTCCGCTACCTACGAGCAGTACTTC. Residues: CASSFFSLSATYEQYF.

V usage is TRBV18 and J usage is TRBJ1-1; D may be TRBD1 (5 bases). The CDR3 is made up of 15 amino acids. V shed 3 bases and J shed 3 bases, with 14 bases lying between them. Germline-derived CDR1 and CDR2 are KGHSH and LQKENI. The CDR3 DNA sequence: TGTGCCAGCTCACCTACGGGGGGAATATACACTGAAGCTTTCTTT. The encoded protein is CASSPTGGIYTEAFF.

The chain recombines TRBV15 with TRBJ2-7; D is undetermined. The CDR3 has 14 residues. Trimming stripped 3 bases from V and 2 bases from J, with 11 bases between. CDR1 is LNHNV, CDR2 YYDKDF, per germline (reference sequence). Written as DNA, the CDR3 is TGTGCCACCAGCAGCTTCTCCCTCCCCTACGAGCAGTACTTC. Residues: CATSSFSLPYEQYF. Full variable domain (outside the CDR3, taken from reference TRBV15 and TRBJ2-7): DAMVIQNPRYQVTQFGKPVTLSCSQTLNHNVMYWYQQKSSQAPKLLFHYYDKDFNNEADTPDNFQSRRPNTSFCFLDIRSPGLGDTAMYLCATSSFSLPYEQYFGPGTRLTVT.

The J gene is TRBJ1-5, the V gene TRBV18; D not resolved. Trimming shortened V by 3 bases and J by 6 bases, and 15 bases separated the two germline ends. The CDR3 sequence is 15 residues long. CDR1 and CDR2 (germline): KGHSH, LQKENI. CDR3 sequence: CASSPLGREVQPQHF. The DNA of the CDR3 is TGTGCCAGCTCACCGCTCGGGAGGGAAGTTCAGCCCCAGCATTTT.

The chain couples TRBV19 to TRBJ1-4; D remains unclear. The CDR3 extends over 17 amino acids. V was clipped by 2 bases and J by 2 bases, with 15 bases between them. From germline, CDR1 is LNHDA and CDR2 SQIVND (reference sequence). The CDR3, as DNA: TGTGCCAGTAGTATAACGGTCGGGGTTGGGACTAATGAAAAACTGTTTTTT. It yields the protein CASSITVGVGTNEKLFF.

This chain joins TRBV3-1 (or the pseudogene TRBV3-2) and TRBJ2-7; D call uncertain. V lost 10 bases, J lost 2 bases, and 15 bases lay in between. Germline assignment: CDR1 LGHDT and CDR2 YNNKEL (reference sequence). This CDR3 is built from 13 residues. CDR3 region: CATVTPEAYEQYF. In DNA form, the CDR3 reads TGTGCCACCGTGACTCCTGAAGCCTACGAGCAGTACTTC.

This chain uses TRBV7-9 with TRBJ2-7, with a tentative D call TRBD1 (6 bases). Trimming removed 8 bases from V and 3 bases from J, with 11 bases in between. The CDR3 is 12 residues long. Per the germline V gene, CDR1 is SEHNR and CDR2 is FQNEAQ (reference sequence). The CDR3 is CASVQGGYEQYF. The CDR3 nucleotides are TGTGCCAGCGTACAGGGCGGCTACGAGCAGTACTTC.

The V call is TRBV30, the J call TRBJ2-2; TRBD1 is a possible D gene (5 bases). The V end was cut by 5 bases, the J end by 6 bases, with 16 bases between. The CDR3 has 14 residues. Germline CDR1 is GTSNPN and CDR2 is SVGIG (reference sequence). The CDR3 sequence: CAWLGAGSPGELFF. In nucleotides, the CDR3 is TGTGCCTGGCTTGGCGCAGGGTCTCCCGGGGAGCTGTTTTTT.

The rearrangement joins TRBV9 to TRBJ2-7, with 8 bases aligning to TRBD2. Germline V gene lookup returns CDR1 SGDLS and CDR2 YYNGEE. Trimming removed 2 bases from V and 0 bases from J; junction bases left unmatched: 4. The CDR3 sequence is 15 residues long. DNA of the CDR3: TGTGCCAGCAGCGTGTCGGGGGGGGCCTCCTACGAGCAGTACTTC. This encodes CASSVSGGASYEQYF.

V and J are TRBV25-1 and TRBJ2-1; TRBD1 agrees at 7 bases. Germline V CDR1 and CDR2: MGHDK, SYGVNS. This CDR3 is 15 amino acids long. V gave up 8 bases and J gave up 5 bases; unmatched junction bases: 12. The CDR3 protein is CASLPTGVRNNEQFF. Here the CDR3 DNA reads TGTGCCAGCCTCCCCACAGGGGTGAGAAACAATGAGCAGTTCTTC.